The 30 T cell receptor beta chains reported below all come from one sample, sequenced in a study of T cell responses to AZD1222 COVID-19 vaccine. The assay was immunoSEQ multiplex PCR, and TCRdb's table has in-frame clones only and misses some. The table has 33,000 or so clones, approximately 87% seen once; the top ten hold approximately 15%. Material: peripheral blood, obtained 28 days after the second AZD1222 dose. Source of these receptors: an adult who received the AZD1222 COVID-19 vaccine.

This clone was recorded only once. This chain links TRBV3-1 (or the pseudogene TRBV3-2) with TRBJ2-1, with 8 bases that match TRBD2. This CDR3 is built from 16 residues. V trimming: 3 bases; J trimming: 1 base; junction bases outside the gene matches: 5. Germline V gene data show CDR1 as LGHDT and CDR2 as YNNKEL (reference sequence). Written as DNA, the CDR3 is TGTGCCAGCAGCCATTCCAGCGGGGGTTCCTACAATGAGCAGTTCTTC. It translates to CASSHSSGGSYNEQFF.

The table lists this clone with a few counts. The chain carries TRBV19 and TRBJ1-1; D remains ambiguous. CDR1 is LNHDA and CDR2 is SQIVND in the germline V gene (reference sequence). This CDR3 has 13 residues. Trimming removed 4 bases from V and 7 bases from J, with 13 bases in between. The CDR3 region has the DNA TGTGCCAGTAGTAGCCGGACGGCCTTTGAAGCTTTCTTT. This codes for CASSSRTAFEAFF.

The chain has TRBV9 and TRBJ1-1; D is uncertain. The CDR3 has 14 residues. The V and J ends lost 3 bases and 0 bases respectively, with 9 bases between them. Germline V gene sequence: CDR1 SGDLS, CDR2 YYNGEE. The CDR3 DNA reads TGTGCCAGCAGCGAGACACTAATGAACACTGAAGCTTTCTTT. It codes for CASSETLMNTEAFF.

The V gene is TRBV7-9, the J gene TRBJ1-1; no firm D call. V was trimmed by 1 base and J by 4 bases, leaving 4 bases between them. CDR3 length: 12 amino acids. Germline lookup yields CDR1 SEHNR and CDR2 FQNEAQ (reference sequence). The CDR3 here is CASSLGPTEAFF. CDR3 DNA sequence: TGTGCCAGCAGCTTAGGGCCCACTGAAGCTTTCTTT.

The chain is built from TRBV6-5 and TRBJ2-2; no clear D gene. Trimming stripped 5 bases from V and 4 bases from J, with 8 bases between. The germline gives CDR1 MNHEY, CDR2 SVGAGI. The CDR3 totals 13 residues. Written as DNA, the CDR3 is TGTGCCAGCAGTAGACTGGCCACCGGGGAGCTGTTTTTT. It codes for CASSRLATGELFF.

J is TRBJ1-5 and V is TRBV7-9, with D hard to call. Germline V gene data show CDR1 as SEHNR and CDR2 as FQNEAQ (reference sequence). This CDR3 contains 12 residues. The V end was cut by 3 bases, the J end by 10 bases, with 10 bases between. The chain's CDR3 is CASSFEGQPQHF. The CDR3, as DNA: TGTGCCAGCAGCTTTGAGGGTCAACCCCAGCATTTT. Supplemented by reference TRBV7-9 and TRBJ1-5, the full variable domain reads DTGVSQNPRHKITKRGQNVTFRCDPISEHNRLYWYRQTLGQGPEFLTYFQNEAQLEKSRLLSDRFSAERPKGSFSTLEIQRTEQGDSAMYLCASSFEGQPQHFGDGTRLSIL.

For the CDR3, the DNA is TGTGCCAGTAGCGCGACAGGGAGGAACACTGAAGCTTTCTTT. It specifies CASSATGRNTEAFF. The V and J genes are TRBV19 and TRBJ1-1, with 7 nucleotides matching TRBD1. V lost 6 bases and J lost 1; bases outside the gene matches: 5. CDR1 and CDR2 from the germline V gene are LNHDA and SQIVND (reference sequence). CDR3 length: 14 residues. Variable domain in full (rest from reference TRBV19 and TRBJ1-1): DGGITQSPKYLFRKEGQNVTLSCEQNLNHDAMYWYRQDPGQGLRLIYYSQIVNDFQKGDIAEGYSVSREKKESFPLTVTSAQKNPTAFYLCASSATGRNTEAFFGQGTRLTVV.

The chain has TRBV3-1 (or the pseudogene TRBV3-2) and TRBJ1-2; D is uncertain. V gave up 1 base and J gave up 3 bases, with 15 bases separating them. The CDR3 length is 16 residues. Germline V lookup: CDR1 LGHDT, CDR2 YNNKEL (reference sequence). The CDR3 spells CASSQGGWTADYGYTF. CDR3 DNA: TGTGCCAGCAGCCAAGGCGGTTGGACGGCTGACTATGGCTACACCTTC.

This clone was seen only once. The chain employs TRBV20-1 and TRBJ2-7; D may be TRBD1 (5 bases). The CDR3 totals 13 residues. Trimming took 6 bases from V and 3 from J, leaving 15 bases between them. Germline CDR1 is DFQATT and CDR2 is SNEGSKA (reference sequence). Here the CDR3 DNA reads TGCAGTGCAAGTCAGGGTCTTGGCTACGAGCAGTACTTC. Amino acid sequence: CSASQGLGYEQYF.

V gene TRBV7-2 combines with J gene TRBJ2-5, with D maybe TRBD2 (5 bases). The CDR3 sequence is 14 residues long. Between the trimmed V and J ends, which lost 6 bases and 5 bases, there was a span of 16 bases. The V gene's germline CDR1 is SGHTA and CDR2 FQGNSA. CDR3 sequence reads: CASRSTRGSETQYF. For the CDR3, the DNA is TGTGCCAGCAGGTCTACGCGAGGGAGTGAGACCCAGTACTTC.

The rearrangement uses TRBV3-1 (or the pseudogene TRBV3-2) and TRBJ2-3; TRBD1 is a possible D gene (5 bases). The V end was cut by 5 bases, the J end by 6 bases, with 9 bases between. CDR3 length: 12 amino acids. Germline lookup yields CDR1 LGHDT and CDR2 YNNKEL (reference sequence). CDR3 in amino acids: CASSYAGDTQYF. In DNA, the CDR3 is TGTGCCAGCAGCTACGCAGGGGATACGCAGTATTTT.

The V gene is TRBV6-5, the J gene TRBJ1-1; D is undetermined. CDR3 size: 16 residues. Germline V lookup: CDR1 MNHEY, CDR2 SVGAGI. V was trimmed by 4 bases and J by 3 bases, leaving 18 bases between them. The CDR3 is CASSWVRASGDTEAFF. CDR3 in DNA: TGTGCCAGCAGTTGGGTTCGGGCCAGTGGGGACACTGAAGCTTTCTTT.

The chain links TRBV6-5 to TRBJ2-7; D call uncertain. CDR1 and CDR2 (germline): MNHEY, SVGAGI. This CDR3 is 13 amino acids long. Trimming cost V 6 bases and J 0 bases, with 9 bases left between them. The CDR3 protein is CASSGYSSYEQYF. In DNA, the CDR3 is TGTGCCAGCAGCGGGTATAGCTCCTACGAGCAGTACTTC.

The V call is TRBV18, the J call TRBJ2-3; D perhaps matches TRBD1 (5 bases). Germline CDR1 KGHSH, CDR2 LQKENI. Trimming left V 3 bases short and J 3 bases short, with 10 bases between. CDR3 length: 14 residues. The CDR3 DNA sequence: TGTGCCAGCTCACCGGCGCAGGGAACAGATACGCAGTATTTT. Translating it yields CASSPAQGTDTQYF.

V usage is TRBV29-1 and J usage is TRBJ1-1, with D uncertain. The CDR3 covers 15 residues. Trimming pared 5 bases from V and 3 bases from J, leaving 19 bases between. Germline CDR1 and CDR2: SQVTM and ANQGSEA. The CDR3 sequence: CSVLRLGPRDTEAFF. CDR3 in DNA: TGCAGCGTTCTAAGGCTTGGCCCAAGGGACACTGAAGCTTTCTTT.

The chain couples TRBV9 to TRBJ2-2; 9 nucleotides match TRBD1. This CDR3 comprises 16 residues. J was trimmed by 4 bases and V by 3 bases; bases with no gene match: 7. Germline CDR1 is SGDLS and CDR2 is YYNGEE. The CDR3 is CASSGTGGGFTGELFF. The DNA of the CDR3 is TGTGCCAGCAGCGGCACAGGGGGCGGGTTCACCGGGGAGCTGTTTTTT. The full variable domain, with the rest looked up from reference TRBV9 and TRBJ2-2, is DSGVTQTPKHLITATGQRVTLRCSPRSGDLSVYWYQQSLDQGLQFLIQYYNGEERAKGNILERFSAQQFPDLHSELNLSSLELGDSALYFCASSGTGGGFTGELFFGEGSRLTVL.

The J gene is TRBJ1-6, the V gene TRBV27, with D perhaps matching TRBD1 (6 bases). CDR1 and CDR2 from the germline V gene are MNHEY and SMNVEV (reference sequence). CDR3 size: 14 residues. Trimming removed 6 bases at V and 8 bases at J, with 14 bases between. CDR3 nucleotides: TGTGCCAGCAGCCAAACAGGGCCAGATTCACCCCTCCACTTT. Amino acids: CASSQTGPDSPLHF.

The chain employs TRBV18 and TRBJ1-3; D call uncertain. The CDR3 runs to 17 residues. Germline loops: CDR1 KGHSH, CDR2 LQKENI. The V end was cut by 0 bases, the J end by 0 bases, with 12 bases between. The CDR3 spells CASSPPSGRGSGNTIYF. The CDR3 coding sequence is TGTGCCAGCTCACCACCGTCCGGACGTGGCTCTGGAAACACCATATATTTT.

This chain connects TRBV2 to TRBJ1-2; D remains ambiguous. From germline, CDR1 is SNHLY and CDR2 FYNNEI. V gave up 7 bases and J gave up 2 bases, with 8 bases separating them. CDR3 length equals 12 residues. The CDR3 protein is CASKRENYGYTF. CDR3 sequence (DNA): TGTGCCAGCAAAAGGGAGAACTATGGCTACACCTTC.

The V and J genes are TRBV20-1 and TRBJ1-2; D is unclear. The CDR3 contains 11 residues. Germline CDR1 reads DFQATT; CDR2 reads SNEGSKA (reference sequence). Written as DNA, the CDR3 is TGCAGCTGTGCCGGGCCGGCGGGCTACACCTTC. Translation gives CSCAGPAGYTF.

V usage is TRBV19 and J usage is TRBJ1-5; D possibly corresponds to TRBD1 (5 bases). V gave up 8 bases and J gave up 1 base, with 21 bases separating them. This CDR3 comprises 17 residues. Germline CDR1 reads LNHDA; CDR2 reads SQIVND (reference sequence). This chain's CDR3 is CASQPVSGRTSNQPQHF. The CDR3 DNA sequence: TGTGCCAGTCAGCCTGTCTCAGGGAGGACGAGCAATCAGCCCCAGCATTTT.

The chain couples TRBV11-2 to TRBJ1-1; the D gene is possibly TRBD1 (5 bases). The CDR3 is made up of 15 amino acids. Germline CDR1 SGHAT, CDR2 FQNNGV. V was cut by 4 bases and J by 1 base, with 13 bases left in between. The CDR3 DNA reads as TGTGCCAGCAGCTCCCCCGGCCAGGGGAACACTGAAGCTTTCTTT. Amino acid sequence: CASSSPGQGNTEAFF.

This chain connects TRBV7-2 to TRBJ1-6, with D unresolved. From germline, CDR1 is SGHTA and CDR2 FQGNSA. V was shortened by 2 bases and J by 3 bases, with 11 bases between the two germline ends. The CDR3 is made up of 16 amino acids. The CDR3: CASSLSVLFYNSPLHF. The CDR3 region has the DNA TGTGCCAGCAGCTTAAGCGTACTTTTCTATAATTCACCCCTCCACTTT.

The chain links TRBV19 to TRBJ1-5, with 9 bases that match TRBD1. V was clipped by 6 bases and J by 7 bases; unmatched bases: 4. CDR1 and CDR2 (germline): LNHDA, SQIVND (reference sequence). The CDR3 is 13 residues long. The CDR3 DNA reads TGTGCCAGTAGCACACAGGGGGCGCAGCCCCAGCATTTT. Protein sequence: CASSTQGAQPQHF.

The chain has TRBV9 and TRBJ1-1; tentative D call: TRBD1 (6 bases). The CDR3 sequence is 14 residues long. V gave up 6 bases and J gave up 3 bases, with 15 bases separating them. The germline CDR1 and CDR2 sequences are SGDLS and YYNGEE. In nucleotides, the CDR3 is TGTGCCAGCACCTCGGGGGGGCATGACACTGAAGCTTTCTTT. Translating it yields CASTSGGHDTEAFF.

V and J are TRBV28 and TRBJ2-2; maybe TRBD2 (5 bases). CDR1 is MDHEN, CDR2 SYDVKM, per germline. With 5 bases removed from V and 6 bases from J, the gap between germline ends came to 19 bases. The CDR3 contains 16 residues. CDR3 region: CASSARTGIGPGELFF. For the CDR3, the DNA is TGTGCCAGCAGTGCCCGTACCGGGATTGGCCCCGGGGAGCTGTTTTTT. The full variable domain, completed using reference TRBV28 and TRBJ2-2, is DVKVTQSSRYLVKRTGEKVFLECVQDMDHENMFWYRQDPGLGLRLIYFSYDVKMKEKGDIPEGYSVSREKKERFSLILESASTNQTSMYLCASSARTGIGPGELFFGEGSRLTVL.

This clone came up a few times. CDR3 protein: CASSQGGLGAVAEAFF. Here the CDR3 DNA reads TGCGCCAGCAGCCAAGGAGGTCTGGGGGCGGTGGCTGAAGCTTTCTTT. The gene calls are TRBV4-3 and TRBJ1-1; D perhaps matches TRBD1 (6 bases). The V gene lost 1 base and the J gene lost 6 bases, with 18 bases spanning the gap. The germline V gene has CDR1 LGHNA and CDR2 YSLEER. CDR3 size: 16 residues.

The CDR3 is CSARGTNGVFF. The CDR3 DNA reads TGCAGTGCTAGAGGAACGAACGGAGTGTTCTTC. The chain combines TRBV20-1 with TRBJ2-1; D unresolved. This CDR3 comprises 11 residues. The V end lost 1 base, the J end lost 15 bases, and 13 bases lay between the germline ends. CDR1 DFQATT and CDR2 SNEGSKA come from the germline V gene (reference sequence).

This clone was seen only a few times. The chain employs TRBV5-8 and TRBJ1-6; D possibly corresponds to TRBD1 (6 bases). V lost 0 bases and J 7 bases, leaving 14 bases between the germline ends. This CDR3 region has 16 residues. CDR1 is SGHTS and CDR2 is YDEGEE in the germline V gene. CDR3 coding DNA: TGTGCCAGCAGCTTGGAGCCCGGGGGCTTGAATTCACCCCTCCACTTT. This translates into CASSLEPGGLNSPLHF.

The rearrangement joins TRBV11-3 to TRBJ2-7, with no clear D. Germline loops: CDR1 SGHNT, CDR2 YENEEA. V shed 4 bases and J shed 5 bases, with 21 bases lying between them. The CDR3 is 16 residues long. The CDR3, as DNA: TGTGCCAGCAGCTCAGACCGGGCTCCGGGCCCCAACGAGCAGTACTTC. Residues: CASSSDRAPGPNEQYF.